A selection of T cell receptor beta chains follows, all from one sample in a study of identical twins. Using its own MiXCR run on the 5' RACE reads, TCRdb lists one record per CDR3 protein. The data contain about 390,000 distinct CDR3 sequences, 8.5% to 10% of them singletons. The sequenced sample was naive T cells sorted from blood. These receptors came from a woman aged 45-59 years in good health. Each CDR3 is given with its conserved first and last residue. A D gene is named only where the DNA matches it firmly. Clone size is shown for a subset of rows, as once, few, many or a class of expanded clone.

d_call j_call v_call clone_size cdr3_nt cdr3_aa
TRBD2 TRBJ2-3 TRBV11-3 - TGTGCCAGCAGTTCGGGACTAGCGGGCGGAAGAACCACAGATACGCAGTATTTT CASSSGLAGGRTTDTQYF
- TRBJ2-3 TRBV29-1 - TGCAGCGTTAGCCCCGGCGATACGCAGTATTTT CSVSPGDTQYF
- TRBJ2-1 TRBV20-1 many TGCAGTGCAAACCCCGACAGGTCCAGCTCCTACAATGAGCAGTTCTTC CSANPDRSSSYNEQFF
- TRBJ2-1 TRBV3-1 many TGTGCCAGCAGCCATGCAGGTACCCTCTCCTACAATGAGCAGTTCTTC CASSHAGTLSYNEQFF
- TRBJ1-4 TRBV11-2 - TGTGCCAGCAGCCCGTATGCAACTAATGAAAAACTGTTTTTT CASSPYATNEKLFF
- TRBJ2-1 TRBV24-1 few TGTGCCACCACGAAAGTACGCCCAGACTACAATGAGCAGTTCTTC CATTKVRPDYNEQFF
TRBD1 TRBJ1-2 TRBV5-5 - TGTGCCAGCAGCTATACCCGGGACAGCTATGGCTACACCTTC CASSYTRDSYGYTF
- TRBJ2-3 TRBV10-3 - TGTGCCATCAGTGACAGCGGCACAGATACGCAGTATTTT CAISDSGTDTQYF
- TRBJ2-4 TRBV12-3/TRBV12-4 many TGTGCCAGCAGGGAGGCCAAAAACATTCAGTACTTC CASREAKNIQYF
TRBD1 TRBJ1-1 TRBV19 few TGTGCCACCACGACAGGGTTGGTAGCTTTCTTT CATTTGLVAFF
- TRBJ2-3 TRBV30 - TGTGCCTGGAGAAGAATCGCAAATAGCACAGATACGCAGTATTTT CAWRRIANSTDTQYF
- TRBJ2-1 TRBV5-5 few TGTGCCAGCAGCTTTTATATGCCTGACTCCTACAATGAGCAGTTCTTC CASSFYMPDSYNEQFF
TRBD1 TRBJ1-1 TRBV11-2 - TGTGCCAGCAGCTTAGGTTCAGGGGGTGTCACTGAAGCTTTCTTT CASSLGSGGVTEAFF
- TRBJ1-2 TRBV5-1 few TGCGCCAGCAGCTTGTCCGGGGGTGGCTACACCTTC CASSLSGGGYTF
TRBD2 TRBJ2-3 TRBV12-3/TRBV12-4 many TGTGCCAGCAGTTTAGCCTGGGCTAGCGGGTCAGATACGCAGTATTTT CASSLAWASGSDTQYF
TRBD2 TRBJ2-5 TRBV19 - TGTGCCAGTAGTATAGGGAGGACTAGCGGGACAGAGACCCAGTACTTC CASSIGRTSGTETQYF
- TRBJ1-1 TRBV7-9 few TGTGCCAGCAGCGCTACTCTCCAGGCTGAAGCTTTCTTT CASSATLQAEAFF
- TRBJ2-5 TRBV4-1 - TGCGCCAGCAGCCAAGATCTTACCCAGCGAGAGACCCAGTACTTC CASSQDLTQRETQYF
TRBD2 TRBJ2-2 TRBV7-9 - TGTGCGAGCAACGGGAGGGCGAACACCGGGGAGCTGTTTTTT CASNGRANTGELFF
- TRBJ2-7 TRBV21-1 - TGTGCCAGCAGCAAGGGGACCAAAAGAGTGGTCTACGAGCAGTACTTC CASSKGTKRVVYEQYF
- TRBJ2-2 TRBV27 few TGTGCCAGCAGTTGGGCGGGAATCACCGGGGAGCTGTTTTTT CASSWAGITGELFF
- TRBJ1-1 TRBV5-1 few TGCGCCAGCAGCTTGGCCGGGGCAAACGCAGCTGAAGCTTTCTTT CASSLAGANAAEAFF
- TRBJ1-2 TRBV24-1 few TGTGCCACCAGTAGGGGTCATGGCTACACCTTC CATSRGHGYTF
TRBD2 TRBJ2-1 TRBV18 - TGTGCCAGCTCACCAGTAGCGGGAGGGACCTACAATGAGCAGTTCTTC CASSPVAGGTYNEQFF